This T cell receptor (beta chain) originates from a study of T cell repertoires in cytomegalovirus infection. This clonotype was recorded a few times. As yet, its antigen is unknown. One entry per CDR3 protein, called by TCRdb with MiXCR from the reads. Here the sample spans around 71,000 distinct CDR3 sequences, roughly 37% being singletons. The V end was cut by 3 bases, the J end by 4 bases, with 15 bases between. The CDR3 contains 16 residues. Germline V gene data show CDR1 as SGHVS and CDR2 as FNYEAQ. Material: CD8+ T cells from cultured PBMCs, obtained from culture after CMV antigen stimulation. The receptor's source is a human donor in good health (CMV status not recorded). Some clones in this sample may be carry-over from other donors' samples. This sequence joins TRBV7-6 and TRBJ2-2; tentative D call: TRBD1 (7 bases). The CDR3 protein is CASSFFDREVTGELFF. The CDR3 DNA reads as TGTGCCAGCAGCTTCTTCGACAGGGAGGTCACCGGGGAGCTGTTTTTT.